This record concerns one T cell receptor beta chain sequence. No antigen is known for it. Per-base qualities were not stored, and no clone one base away is much larger. The Qiagen DNeasy Blood and Tissue Kit was used to extract total genomic DNA from purified CD4+ T cells. Using immunoSEQ immunosequencing protocols, the TCRbeta CDR3 region, as defined by IMGT, was amplified and sequenced. On the study's bioinformatics: The immunoSEQ service preprocessed the raw sequence data to correct PCR and sequencing errors. The sequence data were loaded into the immunoSEQ Analyzer and then analyzed further using VDJtools v1.0.7. The paired Wilcoxon signed-rank test was used to test differences between patients and controls. TCRdb mirrors the immuneACCESS table, restricted to in-frame sequences. Some clones are absent from its copies; in checked studies, under half trace to an unresolved V gene, and the reason for the others is unknown. The V and J calls and clone size were taken over from that table, and D and trimming were inferred from the DNA. The sample table contains roughly 13,000 clones; only one count was recorded for about nine tenths of them. Of the sample, 0.75% to 0.9% falls within the top ten clones.

This record belongs to a study of untreated major depressive disorder listed by TCRdb under 2018. For context, the study as a whole: This cross-sectional case-control study compared T cell phenotype and TCR repertoire between antidepressant-free major depressive disorder patients and individually matched non-depressed controls. Sequencing followed up flow-cytometry Vbeta 5.1, Vbeta 11 and Vbeta 22 usage differences observed in the whole cohort.

The CDR3 starts with the cysteine, ends with the phenylalanine, and has 17 residues. Of the read, only the CDR3 DNA is kept; its 51 bases are in frame from base 1. Germline trimming amounts to 5 bases on V and 4 bases on J, with 10 as the count of junction bases outside the gene matches. The germline V gene (reference sequence) provides CDR1 SGHNT and CDR2 YYREEE. Here is what the overall study found, with its caveats: Because of the strict matching and exclusion criteria, the study sample was comparatively small, which limits how generalizable the findings are. For the sequencing comparisons, one-tailed planned tests were applied to only three preselected Vbeta families. Sequencing confirmed higher TRBV05-01 (Vbeta 5.1) usage among CD4+ T cells of depressed patients than controls, with p = 0.040 in a one-tailed test. In every sequenced subject, the top five TRBV05-01 clones were all identified as private clones. TRBV25-01 and TRBV02-01 usage followed the flow-cytometry pattern but did not reach statistical significance in the sequencing data.

Each depressed patient was matched pairwise with a non-depressed control on sex, age, current smoking status and body mass index. All participants were of European descent. Patients were diagnosed with major depressive disorder by DSM-IV criteria and had a Hamilton Rating Scale for Depression score of 18 or higher. Patients had been free of any psychiatric medication, including antidepressants, for at least 8 weeks before enrollment. Depression severity among patients ranged from moderate to severe. Major medical conditions, Axis I/II comorbidities, regular medication or illicit drug use, and drinking over 100 g alcohol a week were all grounds for excluding any participant. About 30 ml of peripheral blood was collected into EDTA tubes from each participant. Using the BD IMag Human CD4 T Lymphocyte Enrichment Set, CD4+ T cells were purified from thawed PBMCs via magnetic negative selection. Flow cytometry confirmed that the CD4+ enrichment method typically gave 90% to 95% purity. A subgroup of 4 to 6 case-control pairs, selected blind to chemokine receptor expression and flow-cytometric repertoire skewing results, was subjected to TCRbeta sequencing. All blood samples were drawn in the morning at 8:00 a.m., and PBMCs were separated by Ficoll-Hypaque gradient centrifugation. PBMCs were gradually cooled to -80 degrees C for cryopreservation and then kept in liquid nitrogen until assay.

Sequences were obtained from CD4+ T cells from PBMCs. The chain is assembled from TRBV5-4 and TRBJ2-6; 9 bases in between match TRBD2. This receptor was identified in a man between 25 and 39 years old with major depressive disorder. The CDR3 corresponds to CASSPAGGLSGANVLTF. At the DNA level, the sequence is TGTGCCAGCAGTCCTGCGGGGGGGCTTTCAGGGGCCAACGTCCTGACTTTC.